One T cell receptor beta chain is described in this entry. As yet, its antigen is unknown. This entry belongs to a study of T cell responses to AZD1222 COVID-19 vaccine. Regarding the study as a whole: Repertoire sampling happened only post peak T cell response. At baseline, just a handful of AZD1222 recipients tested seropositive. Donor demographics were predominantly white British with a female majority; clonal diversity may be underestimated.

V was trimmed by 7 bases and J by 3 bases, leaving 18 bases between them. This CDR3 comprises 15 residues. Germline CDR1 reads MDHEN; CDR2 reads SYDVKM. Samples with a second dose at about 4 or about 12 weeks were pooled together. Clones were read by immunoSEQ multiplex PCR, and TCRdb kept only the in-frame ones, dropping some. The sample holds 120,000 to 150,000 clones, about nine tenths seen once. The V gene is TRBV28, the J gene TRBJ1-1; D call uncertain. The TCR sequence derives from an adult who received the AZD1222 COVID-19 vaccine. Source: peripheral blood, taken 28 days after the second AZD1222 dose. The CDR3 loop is CASTGRPAWDTEAFF. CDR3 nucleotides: TGTGCCAGCACTGGCAGGCCGGCGTGGGACACTGAAGCTTTCTTT.